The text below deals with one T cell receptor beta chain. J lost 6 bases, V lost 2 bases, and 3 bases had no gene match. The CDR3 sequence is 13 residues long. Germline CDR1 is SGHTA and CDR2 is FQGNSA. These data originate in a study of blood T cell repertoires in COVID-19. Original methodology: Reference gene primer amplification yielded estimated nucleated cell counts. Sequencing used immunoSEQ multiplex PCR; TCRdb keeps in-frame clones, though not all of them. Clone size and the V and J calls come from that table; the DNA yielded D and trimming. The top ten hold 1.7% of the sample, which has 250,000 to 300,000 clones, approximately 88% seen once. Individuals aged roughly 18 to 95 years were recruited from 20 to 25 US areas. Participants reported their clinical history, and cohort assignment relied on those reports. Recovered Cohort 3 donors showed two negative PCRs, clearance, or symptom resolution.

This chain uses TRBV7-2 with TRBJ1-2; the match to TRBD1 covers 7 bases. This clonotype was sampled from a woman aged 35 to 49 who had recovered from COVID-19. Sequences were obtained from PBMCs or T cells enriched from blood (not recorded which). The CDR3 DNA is TGTGCCAGCAGCTTAAACAGGGGCCATGGCTACACCTTC. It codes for CASSLNRGHGYTF.